The TCR beta chain described here comes from a study of T cells in Graves' hyperthyroidism and ophthalmopathy. This clonotype was detected a few times. RNA transcripts served as the template for amplifying TCR beta CDR3 regions. The TCR CDR3 first-round RT-PCR relied on the HTBI primer set. TCRdb passed the multiplex PCR reads through MiXCR, listing each CDR3 protein once. The top ten clones hold 40% of a sample with more than 300,000 distinct CDR3 sequences, about 18% of them seen once. The CDR3 totals 15 residues. Trimming cost V 1 base and J 7 bases; bases outside gene matches: 2. The sample was blood. The gene calls are TRBV12-3 or TRBV12-4 and TRBJ2-1; 12 bases are shared with TRBD2. This sequence originates from a man between 18 and 29 years old with Graves' ophthalmopathy. CDR3 protein: CASSLGLAGENEQFF. The CDR3 bases are TGTGCCAGCAGTTTAGGACTAGCGGGGGAGAATGAGCAGTTCTTC.